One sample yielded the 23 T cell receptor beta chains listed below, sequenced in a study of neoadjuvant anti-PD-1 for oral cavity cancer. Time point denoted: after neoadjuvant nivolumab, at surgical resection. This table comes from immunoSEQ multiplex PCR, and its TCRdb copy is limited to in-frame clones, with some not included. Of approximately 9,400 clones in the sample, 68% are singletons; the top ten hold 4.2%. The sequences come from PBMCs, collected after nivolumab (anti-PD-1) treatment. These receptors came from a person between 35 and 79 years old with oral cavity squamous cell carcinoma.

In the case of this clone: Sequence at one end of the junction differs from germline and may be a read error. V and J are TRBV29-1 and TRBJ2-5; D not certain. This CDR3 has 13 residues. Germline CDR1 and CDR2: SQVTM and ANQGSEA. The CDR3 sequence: CSVEGSLQETQYF. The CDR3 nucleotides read TGCAGCGTAGAAGGATCCCTTCAAGAGACCCAGTACTTC.

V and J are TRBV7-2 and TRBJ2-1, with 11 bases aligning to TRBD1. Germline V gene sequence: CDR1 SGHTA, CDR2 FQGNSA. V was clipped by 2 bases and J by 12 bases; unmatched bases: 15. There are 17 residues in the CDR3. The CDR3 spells CASSLSLRTGGQGGQFF. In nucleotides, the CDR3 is TGTGCCAGCAGCTTATCCCTCCGGACAGGGGGCCAAGGGGGGCAGTTCTTC.

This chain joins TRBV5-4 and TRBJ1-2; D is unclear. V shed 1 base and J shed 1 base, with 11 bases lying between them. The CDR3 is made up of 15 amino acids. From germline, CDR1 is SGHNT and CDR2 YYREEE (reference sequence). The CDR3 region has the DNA TGTGCCAGCAGCTTGAGTTCGCCAGTTAACTATGGCTACACCTTC. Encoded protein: CASSLSSPVNYGYTF.

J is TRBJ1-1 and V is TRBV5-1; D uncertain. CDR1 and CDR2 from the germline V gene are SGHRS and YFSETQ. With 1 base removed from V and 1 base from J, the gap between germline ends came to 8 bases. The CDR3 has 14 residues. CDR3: CASSLSQPNTEAFF. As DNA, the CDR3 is TGCGCCAGCAGCTTGTCACAGCCGAACACTGAAGCTTTCTTT.

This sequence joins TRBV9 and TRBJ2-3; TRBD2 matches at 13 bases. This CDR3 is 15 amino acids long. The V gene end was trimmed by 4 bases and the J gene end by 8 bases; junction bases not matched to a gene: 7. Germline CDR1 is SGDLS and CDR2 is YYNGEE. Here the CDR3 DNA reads TGTGCCAGCAGCCCCGGACTAGCGGGAGCAGGTACGCAGTATTTT. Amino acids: CASSPGLAGAGTQYF.

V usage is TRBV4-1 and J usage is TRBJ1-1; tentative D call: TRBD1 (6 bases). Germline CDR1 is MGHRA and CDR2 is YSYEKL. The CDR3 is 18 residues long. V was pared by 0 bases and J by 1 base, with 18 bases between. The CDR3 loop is CASSQDGQGPTGNTEAFF. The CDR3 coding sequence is TGCGCCAGCAGCCAAGACGGGCAGGGGCCAACTGGGAACACTGAAGCTTTCTTT.

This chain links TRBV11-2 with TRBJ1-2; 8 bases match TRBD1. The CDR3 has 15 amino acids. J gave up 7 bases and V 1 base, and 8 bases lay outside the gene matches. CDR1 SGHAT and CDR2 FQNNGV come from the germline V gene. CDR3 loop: CASSLVATGEVGYTF. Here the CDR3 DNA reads TGTGCCAGCAGCTTAGTAGCGACAGGGGAGGTTGGCTACACCTTC.

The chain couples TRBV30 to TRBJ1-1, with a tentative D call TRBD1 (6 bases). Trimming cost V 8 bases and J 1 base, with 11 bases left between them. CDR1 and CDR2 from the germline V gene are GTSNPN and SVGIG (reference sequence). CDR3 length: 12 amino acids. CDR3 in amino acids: CARGQQNTEAFF. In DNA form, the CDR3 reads TGTGCCCGGGGACAACAGAACACTGAAGCTTTCTTT.

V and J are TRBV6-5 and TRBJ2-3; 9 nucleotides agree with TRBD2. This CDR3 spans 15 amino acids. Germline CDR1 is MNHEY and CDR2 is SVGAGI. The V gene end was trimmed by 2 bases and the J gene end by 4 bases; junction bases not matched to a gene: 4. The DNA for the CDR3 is TGTGCCAGCAGTTACATAGCGGGGGTTGCAGATACGCAGTATTTT. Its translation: CASSYIAGVADTQYF.

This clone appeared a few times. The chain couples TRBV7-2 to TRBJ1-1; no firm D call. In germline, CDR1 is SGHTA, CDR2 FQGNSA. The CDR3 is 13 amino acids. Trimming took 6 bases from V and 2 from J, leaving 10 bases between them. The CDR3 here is CASSTGPNTEAFF. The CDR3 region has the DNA TGTGCCAGCAGTACGGGCCCTAACACTGAAGCTTTCTTT.

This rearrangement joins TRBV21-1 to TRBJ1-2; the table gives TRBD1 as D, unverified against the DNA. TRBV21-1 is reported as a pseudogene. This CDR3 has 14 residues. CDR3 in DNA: TGTGCCAGCAAGCCGGACAGGGCCCGAAATGGCTACACCTTC. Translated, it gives CASKPDRARNGYTF.

The CDR3 sequence: CASSLTDRASGYTF. The CDR3 DNA is TGTGCCAGCAGCTTGACGGACAGGGCGTCTGGCTACACCTTC. This sequence joins TRBV5-4 and TRBJ1-2; 8 nucleotides match TRBD1. Trimming at V came to 1 base and at J to 7 bases, leaving 6 bases not matched to a gene. Germline V gene sequence: CDR1 SGHNT, CDR2 YYREEE (reference sequence). The CDR3 has 14 amino acids.

CDR3 DNA sequence: TGCAGCGTATGGGGTAATAACTATGGCTACACCTTC. It encodes CSVWGNNYGYTF. The chain combines TRBV29-1 with TRBJ1-2; no reliable D call. Trimming removed 6 bases at V and 1 base at J, with 9 bases between. This CDR3 region has 12 residues. Germline V gene sequence: CDR1 SQVTM, CDR2 ANQGSEA.

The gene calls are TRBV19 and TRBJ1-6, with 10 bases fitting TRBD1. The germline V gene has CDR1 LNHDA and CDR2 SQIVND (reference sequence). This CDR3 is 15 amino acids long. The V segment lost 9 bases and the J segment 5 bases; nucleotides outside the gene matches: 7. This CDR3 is CASRPGQGNNSPLHF. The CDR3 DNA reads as TGTGCCAGCCGACCGGGACAGGGGAATAATTCACCCCTCCACTTT.

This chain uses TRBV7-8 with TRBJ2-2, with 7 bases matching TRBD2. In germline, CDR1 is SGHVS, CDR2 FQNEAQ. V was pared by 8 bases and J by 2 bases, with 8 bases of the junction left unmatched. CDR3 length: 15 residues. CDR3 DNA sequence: TGTGCCAGCGCCTCCGCGGGACTAAACACCGGGGAGCTGTTTTTT. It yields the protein CASASAGLNTGELFF. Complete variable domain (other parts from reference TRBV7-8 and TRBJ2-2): GAGVSQSPRYKVAKRGQDVALRCDPISGHVSLFWYQQALGQGPEFLTYFQNEAQLDKSGLPSDRFFAERPEGSVSTLKIQRTQQEDSAVYLCASASAGLNTGELFFGEGSRLTVL.

The CDR3 is CASSLGRGLDTQYF. The CDR3 bases are TGTGCCAGCAGCTTAGGGCGGGGGCTAGATACGCAGTATTTT. The J gene is TRBJ2-3, the V gene TRBV7-8; D may be TRBD2 (7 bases). CDR3 length: 14 residues. The germline V gene has CDR1 SGHVS and CDR2 FQNEAQ. Trimming took off 1 base at V and 5 bases at J, with 10 bases between the two ends.

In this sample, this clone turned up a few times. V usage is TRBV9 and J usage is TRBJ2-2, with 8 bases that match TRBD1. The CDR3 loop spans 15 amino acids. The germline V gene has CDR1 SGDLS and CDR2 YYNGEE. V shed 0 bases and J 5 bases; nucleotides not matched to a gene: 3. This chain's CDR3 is CASSVAQGVTGELFF. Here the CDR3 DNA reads TGTGCCAGCAGCGTAGCACAGGGGGTAACCGGGGAGCTGTTTTTT. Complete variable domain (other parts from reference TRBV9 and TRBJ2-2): DSGVTQTPKHLITATGQRVTLRCSPRSGDLSVYWYQQSLDQGLQFLIQYYNGEERAKGNILERFSAQQFPDLHSELNLSSLELGDSALYFCASSVAQGVTGELFFGEGSRLTVL.

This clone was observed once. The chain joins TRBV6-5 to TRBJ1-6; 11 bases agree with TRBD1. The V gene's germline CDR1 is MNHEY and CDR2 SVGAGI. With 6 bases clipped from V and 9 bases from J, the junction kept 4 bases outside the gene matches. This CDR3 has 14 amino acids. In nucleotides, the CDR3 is TGTGCCAGCAGAGGGACAGGGGGTATTTCACCCCTCCACTTT. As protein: CASRGTGGISPLHF.

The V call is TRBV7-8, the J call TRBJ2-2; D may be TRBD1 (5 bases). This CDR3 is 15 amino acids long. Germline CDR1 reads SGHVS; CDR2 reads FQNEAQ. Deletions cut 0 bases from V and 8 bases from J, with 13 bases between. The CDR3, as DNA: TGTGCCAGCAGCTTAGCGGGGCAGGCGGCAGGGGAGCTGTTTTTT. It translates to CASSLAGQAAGELFF.

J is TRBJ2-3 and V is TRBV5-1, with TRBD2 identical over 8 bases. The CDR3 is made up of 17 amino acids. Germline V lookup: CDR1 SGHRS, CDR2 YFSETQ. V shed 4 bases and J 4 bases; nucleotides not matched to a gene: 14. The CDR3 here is CASSPRAGTRSADTQYF. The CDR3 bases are TGCGCCAGCAGCCCCCGAGCCGGGACTAGAAGTGCAGATACGCAGTATTTT. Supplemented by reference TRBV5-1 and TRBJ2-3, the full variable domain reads KAGVTQTPRYLIKTRGQQVTLSCSPISGHRSVSWYQQTPGQGLQFLFEYFSETQRNKGNFPGRFSGRQFSNSRSEMNVSTLELGDSALYLCASSPRAGTRSADTQYFGPGTRLTVL.

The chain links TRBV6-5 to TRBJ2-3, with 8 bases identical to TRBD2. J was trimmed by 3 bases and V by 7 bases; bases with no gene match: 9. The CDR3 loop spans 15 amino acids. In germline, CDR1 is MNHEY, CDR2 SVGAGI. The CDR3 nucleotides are TGTGCCAGCACTACCAGCGGGAGTGTTACAGATACGCAGTATTTT. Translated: CASTTSGSVTDTQYF.

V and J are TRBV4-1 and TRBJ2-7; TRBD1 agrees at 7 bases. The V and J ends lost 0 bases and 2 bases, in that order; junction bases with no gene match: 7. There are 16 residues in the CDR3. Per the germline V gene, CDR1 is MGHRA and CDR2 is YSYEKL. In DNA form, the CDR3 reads TGCGCCAGCAGCCAAGATCTGACAGGGCGGACCTACGAGCAGTACTTC. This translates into CASSQDLTGRTYEQYF.

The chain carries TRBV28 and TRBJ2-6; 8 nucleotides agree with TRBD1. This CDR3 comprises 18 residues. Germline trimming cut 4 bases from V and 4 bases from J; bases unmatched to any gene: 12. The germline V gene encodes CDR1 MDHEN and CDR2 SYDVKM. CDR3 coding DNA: TGTGCCAGCAGTTCCCTTGGGTCAGGGGGCCCAGGGGCCAACGTCCTGACTTTC. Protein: CASSSLGSGGPGANVLTF.